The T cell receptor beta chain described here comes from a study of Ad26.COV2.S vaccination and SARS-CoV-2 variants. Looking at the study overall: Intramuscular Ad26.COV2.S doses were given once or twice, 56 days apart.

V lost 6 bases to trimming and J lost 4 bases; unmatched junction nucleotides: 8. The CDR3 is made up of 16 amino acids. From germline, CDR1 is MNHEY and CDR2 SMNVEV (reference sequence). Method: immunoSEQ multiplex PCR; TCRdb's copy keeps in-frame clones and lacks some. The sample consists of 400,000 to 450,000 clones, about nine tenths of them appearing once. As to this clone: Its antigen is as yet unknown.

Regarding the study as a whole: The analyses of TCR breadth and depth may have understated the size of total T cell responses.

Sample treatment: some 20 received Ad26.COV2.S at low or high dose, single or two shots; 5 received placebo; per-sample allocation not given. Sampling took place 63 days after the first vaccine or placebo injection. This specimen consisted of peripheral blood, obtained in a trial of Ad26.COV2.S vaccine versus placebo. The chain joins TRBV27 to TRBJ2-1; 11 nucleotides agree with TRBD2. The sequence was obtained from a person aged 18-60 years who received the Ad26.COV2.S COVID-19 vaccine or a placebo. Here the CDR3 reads CASRVGLAGRYNEQFF. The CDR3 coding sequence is TGTGCCAGCAGAGTCGGACTAGCGGGTCGTTACAATGAGCAGTTCTTC.